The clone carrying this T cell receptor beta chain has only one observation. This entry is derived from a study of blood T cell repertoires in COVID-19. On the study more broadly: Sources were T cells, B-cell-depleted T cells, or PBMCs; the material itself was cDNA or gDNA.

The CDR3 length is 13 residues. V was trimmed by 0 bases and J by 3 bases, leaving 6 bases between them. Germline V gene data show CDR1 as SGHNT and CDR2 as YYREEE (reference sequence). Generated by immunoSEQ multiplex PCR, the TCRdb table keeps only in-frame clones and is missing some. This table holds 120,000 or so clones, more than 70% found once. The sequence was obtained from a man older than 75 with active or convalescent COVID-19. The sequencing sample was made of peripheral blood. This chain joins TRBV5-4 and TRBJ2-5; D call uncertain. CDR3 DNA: TGTGCCAGCAGCTTGGGACTGGAAGAGACCCAGTACTTC. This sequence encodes CASSLGLEETQYF. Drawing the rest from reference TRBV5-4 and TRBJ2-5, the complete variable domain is ETGVTQSPTHLIKTRGQQVTLRCSSQSGHNTVSWYQQALGQGPQFIFQYYREEENGRGNFPPRFSGLQFPNYSSELNVNALELDDSALYLCASSLGLEETQYFGPGTRLLVL.